Each of the 25 T cell receptor beta chains below was sequenced from the same sample in a study of shared clonotypes between healthy human individuals. Produced via immunoSEQ multiplex PCR; TCRdb's table is partial and in-frame only. Of approximately 1,500,000 clones listed, approximately 97% are singletons. The sequencing sample was made of naive CD4+ T cells sorted from blood. Specified subset: CD45RA+ positively selected. Receptor source: a man aged 25-45 years in good health.

The rearrangement uses TRBV6-5 and TRBJ1-1; D may be TRBD1 (5 bases). CDR1 and CDR2 (germline): MNHEY, SVGAGI. This CDR3 has 13 residues. V was clipped by 2 bases and J by 7 bases, with 11 bases between them. Written as DNA, the CDR3 is TGTGCCAGCAGTTACGACAGTGGACTTGAAGCTTTCTTT. As protein: CASSYDSGLEAFF.

Points on this clone: A junction end diverges from the germline sequence, so it may reflect a read error. Other nucleotide sequences in the sample specify the same CDR3. This chain uses TRBV6-1 with TRBJ1-2, with TRBD1 identical over 8 bases. Per the germline V gene, CDR1 is MNHNS and CDR2 is SASEGT. There are 14 residues in the CDR3. In nucleotides, the CDR3 is TGTGCCAGCAGGAGGACAGGGCCCGGCGTCGGCTATACCTTC. Protein sequence: CASRRTGPGVGYTF.

This clone was seen once. The rearrangement links TRBV28 to TRBJ2-7; D may be TRBD2 (6 bases). Trimming pared 3 bases from V and 3 bases from J, leaving 12 bases between. CDR1 is MDHEN, CDR2 SYDVKM, per germline. This CDR3 comprises 14 residues. This chain's CDR3 is CASSFSGVDYEQYF. The CDR3 nucleotides read TGTGCCAGCAGTTTTTCGGGGGTCGACTACGAGCAGTACTTC.

This chain connects TRBV19 to TRBJ2-7, with 12 bases aligning to TRBD2. Trimming removed 4 bases from V and 1 base from J; junction bases left unmatched: 5. Germline V gene lookup returns CDR1 LNHDA and CDR2 SQIVND (reference sequence). This CDR3 has 16 residues. This CDR3 reads CASSTKTSGGSYEQYF. Written as DNA, the CDR3 is TGTGCCAGTAGTACAAAGACTAGCGGGGGATCCTACGAGCAGTACTTC.

This CDR3 is CASSSTGVGGNIQYF. CDR3 nucleotide sequence: TGTGCCAGCAGCTCTACAGGGGTTGGGGGAAACATTCAGTACTTC. This chain uses TRBV5-4 with TRBJ2-4; 7 bases fit TRBD1. V lost 3 bases to trimming and J lost 6 bases; unmatched junction nucleotides: 9. CDR3 length: 15 residues. The germline V gene has CDR1 SGHNT and CDR2 YYREEE (reference sequence).

The rearrangement joins TRBV18 to TRBJ2-1; D may be TRBD2 (5 bases). This CDR3 has 14 residues. The germline V and J ends were trimmed by 2 bases and 6 bases, with 11 bases remaining between them. The germline V gene has CDR1 KGHSH and CDR2 LQKENI. CDR3 DNA sequence: TGTGCCAGCTCACCAACTGCGGGTACCAATGAGCAGTTCTTC. It is translated as CASSPTAGTNEQFF.

This chain joins TRBV19 and TRBJ1-1, with unresolved D. The CDR3 is 14 amino acids. The V gene's germline CDR1 is LNHDA and CDR2 SQIVND (reference sequence). V was trimmed by 4 bases and J by 2 bases, leaving 11 bases between them. This chain's CDR3 is CASSTAAHNTEAFF. The CDR3, as DNA: TGTGCCAGTAGTACGGCAGCGCATAACACTGAAGCTTTCTTT.

This chain links TRBV10-1 with TRBJ2-3, with a possible D match to TRBD1 (6 bases). Germline-derived CDR1 and CDR2 are WNHNN and SYGVQD (reference sequence). The CDR3 is 16 amino acids. V was trimmed by 0 bases and J by 2 bases, leaving 12 bases between them. CDR3 in amino acids: CASSESPGVATDTQYF. CDR3 nucleotide sequence: TGCGCCAGCAGTGAGTCGCCAGGGGTGGCCACAGATACGCAGTATTTT.

The J gene is TRBJ2-3, the V gene TRBV28; D not resolved. Trimming took 11 bases from V and 0 from J, leaving 9 bases between them. The CDR3 spans 12 residues. Germline CDR1 and CDR2: MDHEN and SYDVKM. For the CDR3, the DNA is TGTGCCTACGCGGACAGCACAGATACGCAGTATTTT. Residues: CAYADSTDTQYF. Together with reference TRBV28 and TRBJ2-3, the CDR3 gives the full variable domain: DVKVTQSSRYLVKRTGEKVFLECVQDMDHENMFWYRQDPGLGLRLIYFSYDVKMKEKGDIPEGYSVSREKKERFSLILESASTNQTSMYLCAYADSTDTQYFGPGTRLTVL.

This rearrangement joins TRBV15 to TRBJ2-1; 9 bases map to TRBD2. V gave up 0 bases and J gave up 9 bases; unmatched junction bases: 6. The CDR3 length is 15 residues. Germline CDR1 is LNHNV and CDR2 is YYDKDF (reference sequence). CDR3 sequence: CATSREVLAGGEQFF. Written as DNA, the CDR3 is TGTGCCACCAGCAGAGAAGTACTAGCGGGTGGTGAGCAGTTCTTC.

This clone showed up just once. The chain employs TRBV30 and TRBJ1-1; 8 bases are a match to TRBD1. With V trimmed by 8 bases and J by 5 bases, 10 bases remained unmatched. The germline CDR1 and CDR2 sequences are GTSNPN and SVGIG (reference sequence). CDR3 length: 13 amino acids. In DNA, the CDR3 is TGTGCCGGGGAGCAGGGGGCGCAGACTGAAGCTTTCTTT. Residues: CAGEQGAQTEAFF.

The genes are TRBV5-1 and TRBJ1-6, with 8 bases lining up with TRBD1. The ends lost 0 bases at V and 3 bases at J; junction bases unmatched: 11. Germline CDR1 SGHRS, CDR2 YFSETQ. The CDR3 totals 19 residues. The CDR3 nucleotides read TGCGCCAGCAGCTTGGTAGCAGGGGGCGCGTCGAGCTATAATTCACCCCTCCACTTT. It encodes CASSLVAGGASSYNSPLHF. The entire variable domain, with the rest obtained from reference TRBV5-1 and TRBJ1-6, is as follows: KAGVTQTPRYLIKTRGQQVTLSCSPISGHRSVSWYQQTPGQGLQFLFEYFSETQRNKGNFPGRFSGRQFSNSRSEMNVSTLELGDSALYLCASSLVAGGASSYNSPLHFGNGTRLTVT.

DNA of the CDR3: TGCGCCAGCAGCCAAGATAGGCGGGAGGCTGAGCAGTTCTTC. Residues: CASSQDRREAEQFF. The rearrangement links TRBV4-3 to TRBJ2-1; 8 bases agree with TRBD2. The V and J ends lost 0 bases and 9 bases, in that order; junction bases with no gene match: 4. The CDR3 runs to 14 residues. CDR1 and CDR2 from the germline V gene are LGHNA and YSLEER.

V gene TRBV2 combines with J gene TRBJ2-3; 16 bases match TRBD2. This CDR3 is 19 amino acids long. Germline CDR1 reads SNHLY; CDR2 reads FYNNEI. Unmatched junction bases numbered 12, after V lost 3 bases and J lost 6 bases. DNA of the CDR3: TGTGCCAGCAGTGAGGGACTAGCGGGAGGGTGGTGGAGTGGGGATACGCAGTATTTT. Translated: CASSEGLAGGWWSGDTQYF. The variable domain in full, completed from reference TRBV2 and TRBJ2-3, reads EPEVTQTPSHQVTQMGQEVILRCVPISNHLYFYWYRQILGQKVEFLVSFYNNEISEKSEIFDDQFSVERPDGSNFTLKIRSTKLEDSAMYFCASSEGLAGGWWSGDTQYFGPGTRLTVL.

Remarks on this clone: This same CDR3 is encoded by further DNA sequences in the sample. This chain uses TRBV7-2 with TRBJ2-1; D is unresolved. CDR1 is SGHTA and CDR2 is FQGNSA in the germline V gene. The CDR3 consists of 13 residues. The V end was cut by 2 bases, the J end by 2 bases, with 4 bases between. CDR3 coding DNA: TGTGCCAGCAGCTTAACTGCCTACAATGAGCAGTTCTTC. This encodes CASSLTAYNEQFF. Full variable domain (remainder filled in from reference TRBV7-2 and TRBJ2-1): GAGVSQSPSNKVTEKGKDVELRCDPISGHTALYWYRQSLGQGLEFLIYFQGNSAPDKSGLPSDRFSAERTGGSVSTLTIQRTQQEDSAVYLCASSLTAYNEQFFGPGTRLTVL.

This chain links TRBV27 with TRBJ2-7, with D hard to call. Trimming pared 1 base from V and 2 bases from J, leaving 15 bases between. CDR1 and CDR2 from the germline V gene are MNHEY and SMNVEV (reference sequence). This CDR3 is built from 16 residues. The CDR3 nucleotides are TGTGCCAGCAGTTTATTAGACCACTTGGGGACCTACGAGCAGTACTTC. Protein sequence: CASSLLDHLGTYEQYF.

The chain joins TRBV18 to TRBJ2-5; no reliable D call. The CDR3 is 16 amino acids. Deletions cut 6 bases from V and 5 bases from J, with 22 bases between. CDR1 KGHSH and CDR2 LQKENI come from the germline V gene. DNA of the CDR3: TGTGCCAGCTCCAACCAGTACCCAGCGTTAGGGGAGACCCAGTACTTC. Amino acids: CASSNQYPALGETQYF.

The rearrangement joins TRBV4-1 to TRBJ2-1; 7 nucleotides agree with TRBD2. The CDR3 is 13 amino acids. CDR1 is MGHRA, CDR2 YSYEKL, per germline. V lost 11 bases and J lost 7; bases outside the gene matches: 11. CDR3 region: CAARGEGRNEQFF. The CDR3 DNA follows: TGCGCCGCACGGGGGGAGGGCCGGAATGAGCAGTTCTTC.

This clone showed up just once. The V call is TRBV9, the J call TRBJ2-2; TRBD1 agrees at 8 bases. This CDR3 spans 16 amino acids. In germline, CDR1 is SGDLS, CDR2 YYNGEE. V shed 0 bases and J 3 bases; nucleotides not matched to a gene: 4. The chain's CDR3 is CASSVGLTGDTGELFF. In DNA form, the CDR3 reads TGTGCCAGCAGCGTAGGCTTGACAGGGGACACCGGGGAGCTGTTTTTT.

On this clone itself: The junction does not match germline at one end; this may be a read error. Other DNA sequences of this sample code for an identical CDR3. The rearrangement uses TRBV5-1 and TRBJ2-1, with D unclear. The CDR3 consists of 14 residues. The germline CDR1 and CDR2 sequences are SGHRS and YFSETQ. CDR3: CASSLGDSHNEQFF. CDR3 DNA sequence: TGCGCCAGCAGCTTGGGAGACTCCCACAATGAGCAGTTCTTC.

A single count supports this clone. V gene TRBV4-3 combines with J gene TRBJ2-5; 7 bases fit TRBD1. Germline CDR1 reads LGHNA; CDR2 reads YSLEER. The length of the CDR3 is 14 residues. V shed 1 base, J shed 4 bases, and the junction held 3 bases outside the gene matches. CDR3: CASSQGRGRETQYF. The CDR3 DNA follows: TGCGCCAGCAGCCAAGGAAGGGGGCGAGAGACCCAGTACTTC.

The V call is TRBV4-1, the J call TRBJ1-1; D gene uncertain. The CDR3 runs to 15 residues. Trimming took off 3 bases at V and 0 bases at J, with 11 bases between the two ends. The germline V gene encodes CDR1 MGHRA and CDR2 YSYEKL. CDR3 coding DNA: TGCGCCAGCAGCCAGCTAGGACGAGTGAACACTGAAGCTTTCTTT. It is translated as CASSQLGRVNTEAFF.

Turning to this clone: Other nucleotide sequences in the sample specify the same CDR3. The chain links TRBV9 to TRBJ1-5; 7 bases are shared with TRBD1. The V and J ends lost 0 bases and 4 bases, in that order; junction bases with no gene match: 4. In germline, CDR1 is SGDLS, CDR2 YYNGEE. This CDR3 spans 15 amino acids. DNA for the CDR3: TGTGCCAGCAGCGTAGGGGCAGGGGGGAATCAGCCCCAGCATTTT. It translates to CASSVGAGGNQPQHF. The whole variable domain, remainder taken from reference TRBV9 and TRBJ1-5, is DSGVTQTPKHLITATGQRVTLRCSPRSGDLSVYWYQQSLDQGLQFLIQYYNGEERAKGNILERFSAQQFPDLHSELNLSSLELGDSALYFCASSVGAGGNQPQHFGDGTRLSIL.

Worth noting for this clone: The sample has other DNA sequences that encode this CDR3 too. This sequence joins TRBV20-1 and TRBJ2-5, with TRBD2 as a possible D gene (6 bases). Trimming took off 6 bases at V and 5 bases at J, with 10 bases between the two ends. Germline CDR1 and CDR2: DFQATT and SNEGSKA (reference sequence). The CDR3 contains 11 residues. CDR3 in DNA: TGCAGTGCACTAGCCTTGGAGACCCAGTACTTC. Translating gives CSALALETQYF.

The chain has TRBV25-1 and TRBJ1-5; a possible D gene is TRBD1 (5 bases). This CDR3 contains 14 residues. The germline CDR1 and CDR2 sequences are MGHDK and SYGVNS. Trimming stripped 1 base from V and 4 bases from J, with 8 bases between. The CDR3 protein is CASSEWGTNQPQHF. Here the CDR3 DNA reads TGTGCCAGCAGTGAATGGGGGACTAATCAGCCCCAGCATTTT. Drawing the rest from reference TRBV25-1 and TRBJ1-5, the complete variable domain is EADIYQTPRYLVIGTGKKITLECSQTMGHDKMYWYQQDPGMELHLIHYSYGVNSTEKGDLSSESTVSRIRTEHFPLTLESARPSHTSQYLCASSEWGTNQPQHFGDGTRLSIL.